The T cell receptor beta chain described here comes from a study of shared clonotypes between healthy human individuals. Turning to the study itself: The cohort comprised a couple of women and a few men. Their ages spanned 18 to 49 years. General study findings and limits: Donors were few, which limited the genetic and exposure-history diversity represented.

V trimming: 2 bases; J trimming: 2 bases; junction bases outside the gene matches: 4. The length of the CDR3 is 16 residues. CDR1 is MNHNY, CDR2 SVGAGI, per germline (reference sequence). This clone was recorded a few times. Antigen specificity is unknown. Around 31,000 T cell genomes, or roughly 300 ng DNA, went into unsorted PBMC replicate PCRs. The repertoire was sequenced with immunoSEQ multiplex PCR; TCRdb's copy has only in-frame clones and lacks some. This table holds fewer than 700,000 clones, roughly 79% found once. Recent vaccinations or acute infections were absent in the healthy HIV-negative adult donors.

Sequenced sample: PBMCs. This chain connects TRBV6-6 to TRBJ1-5; 9 nucleotides line up with TRBD1. The clonotype was recovered from a woman in her thirties or forties in good health. Some clones in this sample may be carry-over from other donors' samples. The CDR3 loop reads CASSYDRGSGNQPQHF. In DNA, the CDR3 is TGTGCCAGCAGTTACGACAGGGGGTCAGGCAATCAGCCCCAGCATTTT.